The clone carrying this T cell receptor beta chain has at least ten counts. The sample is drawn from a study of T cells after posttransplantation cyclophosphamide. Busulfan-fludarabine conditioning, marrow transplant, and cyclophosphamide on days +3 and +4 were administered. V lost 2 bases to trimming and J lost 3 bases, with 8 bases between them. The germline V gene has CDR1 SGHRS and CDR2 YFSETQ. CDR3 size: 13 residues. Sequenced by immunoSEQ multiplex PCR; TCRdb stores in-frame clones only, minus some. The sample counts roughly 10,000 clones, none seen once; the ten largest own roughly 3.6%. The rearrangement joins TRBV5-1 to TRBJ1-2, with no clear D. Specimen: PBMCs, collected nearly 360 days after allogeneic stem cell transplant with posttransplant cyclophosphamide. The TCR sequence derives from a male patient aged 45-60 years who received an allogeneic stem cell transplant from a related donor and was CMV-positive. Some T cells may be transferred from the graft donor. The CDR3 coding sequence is TGCGCCAGCAGCTTCTCGGGTGACTATGGCTACACCTTC. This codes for CASSFSGDYGYTF.